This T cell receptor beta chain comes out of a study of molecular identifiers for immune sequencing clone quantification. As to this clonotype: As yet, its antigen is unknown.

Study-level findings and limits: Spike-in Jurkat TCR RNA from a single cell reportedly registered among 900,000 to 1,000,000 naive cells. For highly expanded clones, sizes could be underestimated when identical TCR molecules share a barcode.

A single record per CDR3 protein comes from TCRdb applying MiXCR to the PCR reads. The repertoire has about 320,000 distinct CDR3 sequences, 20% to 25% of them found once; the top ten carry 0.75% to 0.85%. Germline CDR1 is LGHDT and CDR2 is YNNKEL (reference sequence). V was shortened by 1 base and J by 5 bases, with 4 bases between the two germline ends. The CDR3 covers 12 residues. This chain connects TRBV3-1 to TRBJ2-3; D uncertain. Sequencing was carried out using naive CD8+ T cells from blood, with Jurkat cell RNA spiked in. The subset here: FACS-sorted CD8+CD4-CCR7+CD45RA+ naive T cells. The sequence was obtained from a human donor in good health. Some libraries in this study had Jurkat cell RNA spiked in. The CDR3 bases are TGTGCCAGCAGCCAAGCGGAAGATACGCAGTATTTT. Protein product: CASSQAEDTQYF.